The entry below gives a single T cell receptor (beta chain) sequence along with its context. Its antigen is as yet unknown. The treatment: oral pan-JAK inhibitor, 5-10 mg twice daily. The CDR3 loop spans 20 amino acids. Germline-derived CDR1 and CDR2 are SNHLY and FYNNEI. V was clipped by 2 bases and J by 7 bases; unmatched bases: 23. The data originate from a study of CD8+ T cells in alopecia areata. As for the study in general: Patients remained on tofacitinib for 6 to 18 months and then went 6 months without it.

The authors extracted RNA and reverse transcribed it into cDNA as the sequencing template. Repertoires were generated with immunoSEQ multiplex PCR, while TCRdb's copy carries only in-frame clones and drops some. The data contain some 200,000 clones, roughly 61% of them singletons. General study points: During tofacitinib treatment, many expanded lesional clones remained in scalp and blood. Lesional scalp, notably in alopecia totalis/universalis, had clonality above that of normal scalp.

The chain has TRBV2 and TRBJ1-3; TRBD1 matches at 7 bases. The TCR sequence derives from a human donor with alopecia areata. The starting material was CD8+ T cells sorted from blood, obtained at week 24, from a patient treated with tofacitinib. The CDR3 protein is CASSERTGGVAHTSGNTIYF. DNA of the CDR3: TGTGCCAGCAGTGAACGGACAGGTGGGGTGGCCCACACCTCGGGGAACACCATATATTTT.